A single sample is the source of the 24 T cell receptor beta chains below, sequenced in a study of T cell repertoires in cytomegalovirus infection. From the reads, TCRdb called clonotypes with MiXCR, one entry per CDR3 protein. The table has 450,000 to 550,000 distinct CDR3 sequences, approximately 15% seen once. Input material: CD8+ T cells from PBMCs. The source of these receptors is a human donor in good health (CMV status not recorded). Some clones in this sample may be carry-over from other donors' samples.

There are a few counts of this clonotype. The chain employs TRBV20-1 and TRBJ1-4, with 10 bases identical to TRBD1. Germline V lookup: CDR1 DFQATT, CDR2 SNEGSKA (reference sequence). The CDR3 consists of 15 residues. Trimming removed 5 bases from V and 8 bases from J; junction bases left unmatched: 11. This chain's CDR3 is CSAEFPGQGSEKLFF. In nucleotides, the CDR3 is TGCAGTGCTGAATTCCCGGGACAGGGGAGCGAAAAACTGTTTTTT.

This clonotype was detected many times. The chain recombines TRBV7-9 with TRBJ2-7, with D possibly being TRBD1 or TRBD2 (7 bases each). The CDR3 consists of 17 residues. Germline V gives CDR1 SEHNR, CDR2 FQNEAQ (reference sequence). V was clipped by 4 bases and J by 7 bases, with 26 bases between them. CDR3 in amino acids: CASSSGRYREGAEEQYF. The DNA of the CDR3 is TGTGCCAGCAGCTCTGGGCGTTACAGGGAGGGGGCGGAAGAGCAGTACTTC.

This clonotype showed up many times. The chain recombines TRBV11-3 with TRBJ2-3; D perhaps matches TRBD2 (6 bases). Between the trimmed V and J ends, which lost 1 base and 1 base, there was a span of 9 bases. Germline V gives CDR1 SGHNT, CDR2 YENEEA. The CDR3 length is 15 residues. The CDR3 region has the DNA TGTGCCAGCAGCTTAGGGGGGACTCGCACAGATACGCAGTATTTT. As protein: CASSLGGTRTDTQYF.

The V gene is TRBV28, the J gene TRBJ1-5; maybe TRBD1 (6 bases). This CDR3 spans 18 amino acids. V was shortened by 5 bases and J by 3 bases, with 23 bases between the two germline ends. Germline V gives CDR1 MDHEN, CDR2 SYDVKM. The CDR3 loop reads CASSPWVTGGISNQPQHF. The CDR3 DNA reads as TGTGCCAGCAGTCCTTGGGTGACAGGAGGTATTTCCAATCAGCCCCAGCATTTT.

This clonotype was seen many times. V gene TRBV10-3 combines with J gene TRBJ2-5, with 11 bases lining up with TRBD1. Germline-derived CDR1 and CDR2 are ENHRY and SYGVKD. The V gene end was trimmed by 10 bases and the J gene end by 7 bases; junction bases not matched to a gene: 8. The CDR3 covers 13 residues. This chain's CDR3 is CATLGQGEGTQYF. As DNA, the CDR3 is TGTGCCACCTTGGGACAGGGGGAAGGGACCCAGTACTTC.

A few counts support this clonotype. This CDR3 reads CASSPPGQIEAFF. The CDR3 nucleotides are TGTGCCAGCAGTCCCCCCGGACAGATTGAAGCTTTCTTT. The chain links TRBV27 to TRBJ1-1, with D tentatively TRBD1 (6 bases). The CDR3 length is 13 residues. Looked up from germline, CDR1 is MNHEY and CDR2 is SMNVEV (reference sequence). V was trimmed by 5 bases and J by 7 bases, leaving 14 bases between them.

This clonotype was picked up many times. The chain carries TRBV11-2 and TRBJ1-1, with a weak D call TRBD1 (6 bases). Trimming took off 5 bases at V and 1 base at J, with 11 bases between the two ends. Germline V gives CDR1 SGHAT, CDR2 FQNNGV. The length of the CDR3 is 14 residues. CDR3 in amino acids: CASSRDTSNTEAFF. CDR3 nucleotide sequence: TGTGCCAGCAGCCGGGACACTTCGAACACTGAAGCTTTCTTT.

The chain has TRBV4-2 and TRBJ2-3; D may be TRBD2 (6 bases). Germline CDR1 reads LGHNA; CDR2 reads YNFKEQ. The CDR3 has 15 residues. V lost 0 bases and J 1 base, leaving 8 bases between the germline ends. CDR3 loop: CASSQDASGTDTQYF. The CDR3 nucleotides read TGTGCCAGCAGCCAAGATGCTAGCGGCACAGATACGCAGTATTTT.

CDR3 bases: TGTGCCAGCAGTGCCGGGCACTATGGCTACACCTTC. It yields the protein CASSAGHYGYTF. The chain has TRBV25-1 and TRBJ1-2, with no clear D. Germline V gene lookup returns CDR1 MGHDK and CDR2 SYGVNS. Trimming cost V 4 bases and J 3 bases, with 6 bases left between them. The length of the CDR3 is 12 residues.

A few counts support this clonotype. V usage is TRBV20-1 and J usage is TRBJ1-5; 11 bases are shared with TRBD1. Looked up from germline, CDR1 is DFQATT and CDR2 is SNEGSKA (reference sequence). V was clipped by 3 bases and J by 7 bases; unmatched bases: 8. The CDR3 is 15 amino acids. CDR3 sequence (DNA): TGCAGTGCTAGGGACAGGGGGCGGGTCGCGCAGCCCCAGCATTTT. It codes for CSARDRGRVAQPQHF.

A note on this clonotype: Because it lacks the conserved phenylalanine or tryptophan at the end, this CDR3 is likely a read error. The DNA is left out, because the CDR3 cannot be placed on it with certainty; the CDR3 is given as TCRdb lists it. The chain couples TRBV5-4 to TRBJ1-1. The CDR3 is made up of 12 amino acids, end residues included. Germline CDR1 reads SGHNT; CDR2 reads YYREEE (reference sequence). The CDR3 region is CASGRCDSVVFL.

This clonotype occurred many times. CDR3 DNA: TGTGCCAGCAGCTTAGGCCGGGACCGACCTAGCACAGATACGCAGTATTTT. This encodes CASSLGRDRPSTDTQYF. The rearrangement uses TRBV7-9 and TRBJ2-3, with D perhaps given as TRBD1 or TRBD2 (5 bases each). Trimming left V 1 base short and J 0 bases short, with 14 bases between. This CDR3 comprises 17 residues. CDR1 SEHNR and CDR2 FQNEAQ come from the germline V gene (reference sequence).

In this sample, this clonotype turned up many times. The V call is TRBV6-2 or TRBV6-3, the J call TRBJ2-1; perhaps TRBD2 as D (6 bases). Germline assignment: CDR1 MNHEY and CDR2 SVGEGT. Trimming took off 2 bases at V and 1 base at J, with 15 bases between the two ends. CDR3 length equals 17 residues. The chain's CDR3 is CASSYPTTGESYNEQFF. DNA of the CDR3: TGTGCCAGCAGTTACCCAACTACGGGAGAATCCTACAATGAGCAGTTCTTC.

This clonotype was recorded many times. The rearrangement links TRBV11-2 to TRBJ2-7, with TRBD1 as a possible D gene (6 bases). Trimming cost V 3 bases and J 8 bases, with 17 bases left between them. The CDR3 runs to 14 residues. Germline CDR1 SGHAT, CDR2 FQNNGV. The CDR3 sequence: CASSFWDKENKQYF. The CDR3 region has the DNA TGTGCCAGCAGCTTCTGGGACAAGGAGAATAAGCAGTACTTC.

In regard to this clonotype: A read error may produce the germline difference seen at one junction end. The chain links TRBV14 to TRBJ1-1; D is possibly TRBD1 (5 bases). CDR3 length: 16 residues. Per germline, CDR1 SGHDN and CDR2 FVKESK. The CDR3, as DNA: TGTGCCAGCGGCCAAGACGGGGAGGGGACGAACACTGAAGCTTTCTTT. Its protein product is CASGQDGEGTNTEAFF.

This clonotype was counted ten times or more. V is TRBV7-8 and J is TRBJ2-3; D is unresolved. CDR1 and CDR2 from the germline V gene are SGHVS and FQNEAQ. Trimming shortened V by 7 bases and J by 0 bases, and 8 bases separated the two germline ends. This CDR3 is built from 13 residues. CDR3 region: CASTASSTDTQYF. In nucleotides, the CDR3 is TGTGCCAGCACAGCATCTAGCACAGATACGCAGTATTTT.

This clonotype has a count of ten or more. The chain is built from TRBV12-3 or TRBV12-4 and TRBJ2-1; D is ambiguous. The CDR3 is 14 amino acids. The V end was cut by 5 bases, the J end by 7 bases, with 15 bases between. The CDR3 DNA sequence: TGTGCCAGCAGTATAGACATATCCGGGAATGAGCAGTTCTTC. Encoded protein: CASSIDISGNEQFF.

In its sample, this clonotype was seen a few times. V and J are TRBV6-6 and TRBJ1-1; tentative D call: TRBD1 (6 bases). Trimming took off 2 bases at V and 3 bases at J, with 13 bases between the two ends. This CDR3 comprises 15 residues. The germline V gene encodes CDR1 MNHNY and CDR2 SVGAGI (reference sequence). The CDR3 DNA follows: TGTGCCAGCAGTTACCCCGGGACAAGGTACACTGAAGCTTTCTTT. Protein sequence: CASSYPGTRYTEAFF.

This clonotype was seen a few times. V gene TRBV6-5 combines with J gene TRBJ1-5; D may be TRBD1 (6 bases). CDR1 MNHEY and CDR2 SVGAGI come from the germline V gene. The V end lost 2 bases, the J end lost 5 bases, and 19 bases lay between the germline ends. The CDR3 has 17 amino acids. This CDR3 reads CASSYTNRVRRDQPQHF. The CDR3, as DNA: TGTGCCAGCAGTTACACGAACAGGGTGAGGCGCGATCAGCCCCAGCATTTT.

This clonotype was seen ten or more times. The chain joins TRBV7-6 to TRBJ2-2; D possibly corresponds to TRBD1 (5 bases). The germline gives CDR1 SGHVS, CDR2 FNYEAQ. This CDR3 contains 12 residues. The ends were cut back, 5 bases at V and 7 bases at J, with 8 bases in the middle. CDR3 nucleotide sequence: TGTGCCAGCAGCCCTGACAGCGGGGAGCTGTTTTTT. It yields the protein CASSPDSGELFF.

The rearrangement uses TRBV28 and TRBJ1-4; D may be TRBD1 (6 bases). Germline V lookup: CDR1 MDHEN, CDR2 SYDVKM. Deletions cut 1 base from V and 8 bases from J, with 11 bases between. CDR3 length: 14 residues. CDR3 sequence: CASSLSTGREKLFF. The CDR3 bases are TGTGCCAGCAGTTTATCAACAGGGAGAGAAAAACTGTTTTTT.

This clonotype was seen at least ten times. As DNA, the CDR3 is TGTGCCAGCAGCTTTTCCCCGAGCGGGACACACAATGAGCAGTTCTTC. Protein sequence: CASSFSPSGTHNEQFF. The chain combines TRBV7-6 with TRBJ2-1, with D perhaps TRBD2 (7 bases). V lost 3 bases to trimming and J lost 5 bases, with 17 bases between them. Germline V gene data show CDR1 as SGHVS and CDR2 as FNYEAQ. This CDR3 is built from 16 residues.

This clonotype was observed many times. The gene calls are TRBV7-7 and TRBJ2-2, with D possibly TRBD2 on 6 matching bases. The germline V gene has CDR1 SSHAT and CDR2 FNYEAQ (reference sequence). The CDR3 consists of 13 residues. V lost 8 bases and J lost 5, with 12 bases in between. The CDR3 loop reads CASQPGGTGELFF. Here the CDR3 DNA reads TGTGCCAGCCAACCCGGAGGGACCGGGGAGCTGTTTTTT. Supplemented by reference TRBV7-7 and TRBJ2-2, the full variable domain reads GAGVSQSPRYKVTKRGQDVTLRCDPISSHATLYWYQQALGQGPEFLTYFNYEAQPDKSGLPSDRFSAERPEGSISTLTIQRTEQRDSAMYRCASQPGGTGELFFGEGSRLTVL.

CDR3 DNA sequence: TGTGCCAGCAGCCCCACTAGCGGAAAGGTAGATGAGCAGTTCTTC. It codes for CASSPTSGKVDEQFF. V and J are TRBV3-1 and TRBJ2-1; 8 bases are a match to TRBD2. Germline CDR1 and CDR2: LGHDT and YNNKEL (reference sequence). CDR3 length: 15 residues. V shed 4 bases and J 8 bases; nucleotides not matched to a gene: 10.